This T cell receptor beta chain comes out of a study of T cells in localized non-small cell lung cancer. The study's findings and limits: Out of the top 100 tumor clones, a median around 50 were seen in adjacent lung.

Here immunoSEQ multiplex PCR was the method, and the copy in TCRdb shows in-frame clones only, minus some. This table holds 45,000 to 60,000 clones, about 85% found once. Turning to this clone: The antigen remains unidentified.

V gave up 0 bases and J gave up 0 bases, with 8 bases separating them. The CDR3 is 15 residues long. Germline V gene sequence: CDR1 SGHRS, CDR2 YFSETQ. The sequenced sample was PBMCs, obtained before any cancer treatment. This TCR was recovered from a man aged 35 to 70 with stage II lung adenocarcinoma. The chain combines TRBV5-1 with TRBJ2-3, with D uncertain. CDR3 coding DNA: TGCGCCAGCAGCTTGGGGGTACCTAGCACAGATACGCAGTATTTT. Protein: CASSLGVPSTDTQYF.